This TCR beta chain was obtained from a study of CXCR3-negative and CXCR3-positive naive CD8 T cells. Study-wide results and limits: Hydrophobicity was higher for TRB CDR3s found in CXCR3-positive naive cells than in CXCR3-negative naive cells.

With regard to this clonotype: The target antigen is unknown.

5' RACE with UMI labels generated the TRB cDNA libraries. TCRdb re-analyzed the 5' RACE reads; it lists each CDR3 protein once, without DNA. The sample spans about 150,000 distinct CDR3 sequences; the ten largest clones claim just under 0.5%. The source material was naive CXCR3+ CD8+ T cells from blood. The subset: CD45RO-CCR7+CD27+CD95- naive CD8+ T cells expressing CXCR3 (TNR3+). The clonotype was recovered from a human donor in good health. Some clones in this sample may be carry-over from other donors' samples.

The CDR3 spells CSAKRSGLYNEQFF. The rearrangement uses TRBV20-1 and TRBJ2-1; the D call from TCRdb, TRBD2, cannot be confirmed without DNA. This CDR3 spans 14 amino acids. Germline V gives CDR1 DFQATT, CDR2 SNEGSKA (reference sequence).